The next 22 T cell receptor beta chains were all read from a single sample in a study of cytomegalovirus exposure and HLA in healthy donors. PCR used 60 Vbeta primers and 13 Jbeta primers. The data were produced by immunoSEQ multiplex PCR, yet TCRdb's version contains in-frame clones alone and is incomplete. The table records 95,000 to 130,000 clones, roughly four fifths of them present only once. What was sequenced was PBMCs. The receptors stem from a woman in her late teens or twenties in good health and CMV-seronegative.

J is TRBJ1-1 and V is TRBV19, with D possibly being TRBD1 (5 bases). Per germline, CDR1 LNHDA and CDR2 SQIVND (reference sequence). This CDR3 is built from 13 residues. Trimming stripped 7 bases from V and 2 bases from J, with 11 bases between. The chain's CDR3 is CASNGGPNTEAFF. The CDR3 DNA reads as TGTGCCAGTAACGGGGGTCCAAACACTGAAGCTTTCTTT.

The chain carries TRBV5-6 and TRBJ1-5, with 8 bases matching TRBD1. V lost 3 bases and J lost 2; bases outside the gene matches: 4. The CDR3 runs 15 residues. CDR1 is SGHDT and CDR2 is YYEEEE in the germline V gene. The CDR3 loop is CASSWGTGRNQPQHF. The CDR3 region has the DNA TGTGCCAGCAGCTGGGGGACAGGCCGCAATCAGCCCCAGCATTTT.

This clone was picked up a small number of times. The chain is built from TRBV4-1 and TRBJ1-5; D unresolved. Trimming shortened V by 2 bases and J by 4 bases, and 9 bases separated the two germline ends. The CDR3 spans 14 residues. The germline V gene has CDR1 MGHRA and CDR2 YSYEKL. Written as DNA, the CDR3 is TGCGCCAGCAGCCAACCACACACGAATCAGCCCCAGCATTTT. Residues: CASSQPHTNQPQHF.

This clone was picked up one time. This sequence joins TRBV6-5 and TRBJ2-1; 8 bases are a match to TRBD1. From germline, CDR1 is MNHEY and CDR2 SVGAGI. V lost 3 bases and J lost 7; bases outside the gene matches: 5. The CDR3 spans 14 residues. CDR3 in DNA: TGTGCCAGCAGTTATGGGCAGGGGGCGAATGAGCAGTTCTTC. This gives the protein CASSYGQGANEQFF.

The chain couples TRBV5-4 to TRBJ1-2, with D unclear. This CDR3 has 13 residues. CDR1 is SGHNT and CDR2 is YYREEE in the germline V gene (reference sequence). V lost 2 bases and J lost 8, with 13 bases in between. CDR3 DNA sequence: TGTGCCAGCAGCTTAGATAAGCTCGGGGGCTACACCTTC. Its protein product is CASSLDKLGGYTF. The full variable domain, rest sourced from reference TRBV5-4 and TRBJ1-2, is ETGVTQSPTHLIKTRGQQVTLRCSSQSGHNTVSWYQQALGQGPQFIFQYYREEENGRGNFPPRFSGLQFPNYSSELNVNALELDDSALYLCASSLDKLGGYTFGSGTRLTVV.

The chain recombines TRBV28 with TRBJ1-6; tentative D call: TRBD1 (6 bases). V was shortened by 4 bases and J by 9 bases, with 7 bases between the two germline ends. Germline V gene lookup returns CDR1 MDHEN and CDR2 SYDVKM. The CDR3 spans 12 residues. The CDR3 nucleotides are TGTGCCAGCAGTTCACAGGGTTCACCCCTCCACTTT. Its protein is CASSSQGSPLHF.

The chain joins TRBV5-1 to TRBJ2-7; the D gene is possibly TRBD1 (5 bases). The CDR3 totals 14 residues. Per germline, CDR1 SGHRS and CDR2 YFSETQ. With 3 bases removed from V and 1 base from J, the gap between germline ends came to 11 bases. The DNA of the CDR3 is TGCGCCAGCAGCTACGACAGCGTTTCCTACGAGCAGTACTTC. It codes for CASSYDSVSYEQYF.

The rearrangement joins TRBV5-6 to TRBJ2-3, with 7 bases aligning to TRBD1. V shed 0 bases and J 3 bases; nucleotides not matched to a gene: 16. The CDR3 loop spans 19 amino acids. Germline assignment: CDR1 SGHDT and CDR2 YYEEEE. CDR3 residues: CASSLAHMNRGGSTDTQYF. The CDR3 nucleotides read TGTGCCAGCAGCTTGGCCCATATGAACAGGGGTGGTAGTACAGATACGCAGTATTTT.

This clone occurred once. V gene TRBV15 combines with J gene TRBJ2-5; TRBD2 agrees at 9 bases. The germline gives CDR1 LNHNV, CDR2 YYDKDF (reference sequence). The CDR3 runs to 22 residues. Germline trimming cut 1 base from V and 2 bases from J; bases unmatched to any gene: 23. CDR3 nucleotide sequence: TGTGCCACCAGCAGAGCCCCTCGGGGGGTAGCGGGGGCCACCCCATCACAAGAGACCCAGTACTTC. This sequence encodes CATSRAPRGVAGATPSQETQYF.

Only a few counts were recorded for this clone. This chain joins TRBV28 and TRBJ1-6, with unresolved D. CDR3 length equals 14 residues. Germline V gene sequence: CDR1 MDHEN, CDR2 SYDVKM. Trimming cost V 2 bases and J 4 bases, with 6 bases left between them. As DNA, the CDR3 is TGTGCCAGCAGTTTAAGGGAGTATAATTCACCCCTCCACTTT. Its translation: CASSLREYNSPLHF.

The sample holds a few counts of this clone. This chain joins TRBV29-1 and TRBJ1-2; D perhaps matches TRBD1 (5 bases). Germline V gene lookup returns CDR1 SQVTM and CDR2 ANQGSEA. The CDR3 sequence is 11 residues long. Trimming removed 4 bases from V and 12 bases from J, with 15 bases in between. The CDR3 loop reads CSVVRGSGDTF. The CDR3 coding sequence is TGCAGCGTTGTCCGGGGGTCAGGTGACACCTTC.

The chain carries TRBV5-4 and TRBJ2-1; D uncertain. The CDR3 consists of 14 residues. Trimming stripped 3 bases from V and 4 bases from J, with 11 bases between. The germline CDR1 and CDR2 sequences are SGHNT and YYREEE (reference sequence). The DNA for the CDR3 is TGTGCCAGCAGCTCCGGTTCGGTGTACAATGAGCAGTTCTTC. This translates into CASSSGSVYNEQFF.

The chain joins TRBV5-4 to TRBJ1-1; a possible D gene is TRBD1 (5 bases). CDR3 length equals 15 residues. V was pared by 0 bases and J by 4 bases, with 13 bases between. The germline V gene has CDR1 SGHNT and CDR2 YYREEE (reference sequence). Here the CDR3 reads CASSLAEEGSTEAFF. For the CDR3, the DNA is TGTGCCAGCAGCTTGGCCGAGGAGGGGAGCACTGAAGCTTTCTTT.

The chain couples TRBV6-5 to TRBJ2-6; 7 bases line up with TRBD1. Unmatched junction bases numbered 2, after V lost 6 bases and J lost 0 bases. Germline values: CDR1 MNHEY, CDR2 SVGAGI. The CDR3 is 15 amino acids. The CDR3 loop reads CASRGQVSGANVLTF. CDR3 DNA sequence: TGTGCCAGCAGAGGACAGGTCTCTGGGGCCAACGTCCTGACTTTC.

The chain uses TRBV4-1 and TRBJ1-2, with 9 nucleotides matching TRBD1. The germline gives CDR1 MGHRA, CDR2 YSYEKL. This CDR3 is built from 14 residues. V trimming: 4 bases; J trimming: 4 bases; junction bases outside the gene matches: 4. CDR3 nucleotides: TGCGCCAGCAGCCCCGGGACAGGGTCCTATGGCTACACCTTC. Protein: CASSPGTGSYGYTF.

The chain uses TRBV5-1 and TRBJ1-1; D gene unclear. V was pared by 0 bases and J by 2 bases, with 17 bases between. Germline V gene sequence: CDR1 SGHRS, CDR2 YFSETQ. The CDR3 spans 17 residues. Here the CDR3 reads CASSLVGRDFLNTEAFF. The CDR3 DNA is TGCGCCAGCAGCTTGGTTGGCCGCGACTTCCTCAACACTGAAGCTTTCTTT. The whole variable domain, filled in from reference TRBV5-1 and TRBJ1-1, reads KAGVTQTPRYLIKTRGQQVTLSCSPISGHRSVSWYQQTPGQGLQFLFEYFSETQRNKGNFPGRFSGRQFSNSRSEMNVSTLELGDSALYLCASSLVGRDFLNTEAFFGQGTRLTVV.

The chain links TRBV19 to TRBJ2-7, with 11 bases lining up with TRBD1. This CDR3 comprises 15 residues. Trimming removed 4 bases from V and 7 bases from J; junction bases left unmatched: 9. Germline assignment: CDR1 LNHDA and CDR2 SQIVND (reference sequence). In nucleotides, the CDR3 is TGTGCCAGTAGTAGAGGGGACAGGGGGAAGGATGAGCAGTACTTC. It is translated as CASSRGDRGKDEQYF.

The rearrangement links TRBV7-2 to TRBJ2-2; 8 bases agree with TRBD2. This CDR3 comprises 17 residues. Germline V CDR1 and CDR2: SGHTA, FQGNSA. Trimming at V came to 3 bases and at J to 6 bases, leaving 12 bases not matched to a gene. The DNA for the CDR3 is TGTGCCAGCAGCTTGGTTGGAGGACGGGGGGGTCCCGGGGAGCTGTTTTTT. Translated: CASSLVGGRGGPGELFF.

The CDR3 loop is CASSYSSGGYGYTF. The DNA of the CDR3 is TGTGCCAGCAGTTACTCCTCAGGGGGCTATGGCTACACCTTC. The J gene is TRBJ1-2, the V gene TRBV6-5; 7 bases are a match to TRBD1. The CDR3 sequence is 14 residues long. Germline loops: CDR1 MNHEY, CDR2 SVGAGI. Trimming removed 0 bases from V and 4 bases from J; junction bases left unmatched: 2.

This rearrangement joins TRBV28 to TRBJ1-5; D gene ambiguous. The ends were cut back, 6 bases at V and 2 bases at J, with 5 bases in the middle. The CDR3 loop spans 12 amino acids. From germline, CDR1 is MDHEN and CDR2 SYDVKM. The CDR3 bases are TGTGCCAGCAGCTCCCGCAATCAGCCCCAGCATTTT. Encoded protein: CASSSRNQPQHF.

The V gene is TRBV7-9, the J gene TRBJ1-1, with D hard to call. Trimming left V 3 bases short and J 1 base short, with 6 bases between. This CDR3 spans 13 amino acids. The germline V gene has CDR1 SEHNR and CDR2 FQNEAQ (reference sequence). CDR3 residues: CASSFNRNTEAFF. The CDR3 nucleotides are TGTGCCAGCAGCTTCAACAGGAACACTGAAGCTTTCTTT.

V is TRBV19 and J is TRBJ1-1, with D maybe TRBD1 (5 bases). The CDR3 runs to 11 residues. Germline CDR1 LNHDA, CDR2 SQIVND (reference sequence). Trimming removed 3 bases from V and 10 bases from J, with 9 bases in between. Here the CDR3 DNA reads TGTGCCAGTAGTATTGGGGCGGTAGCTTTCTTT. Residues: CASSIGAVAFF.